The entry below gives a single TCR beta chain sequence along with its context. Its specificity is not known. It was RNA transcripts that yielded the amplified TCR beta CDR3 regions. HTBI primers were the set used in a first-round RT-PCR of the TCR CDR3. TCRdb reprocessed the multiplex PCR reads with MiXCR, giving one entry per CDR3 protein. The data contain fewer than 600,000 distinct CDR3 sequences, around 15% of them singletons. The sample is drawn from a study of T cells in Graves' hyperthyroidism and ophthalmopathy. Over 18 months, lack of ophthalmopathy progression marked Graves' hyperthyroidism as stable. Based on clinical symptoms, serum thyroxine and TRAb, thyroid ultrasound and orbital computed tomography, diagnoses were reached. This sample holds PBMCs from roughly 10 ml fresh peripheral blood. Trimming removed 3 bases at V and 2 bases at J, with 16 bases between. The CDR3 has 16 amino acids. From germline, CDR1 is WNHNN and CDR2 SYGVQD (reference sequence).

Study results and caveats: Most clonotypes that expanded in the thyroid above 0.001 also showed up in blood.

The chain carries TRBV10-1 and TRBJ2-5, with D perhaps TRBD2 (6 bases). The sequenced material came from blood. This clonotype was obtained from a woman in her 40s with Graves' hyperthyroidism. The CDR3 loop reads CASSEGLGGVQETQYF. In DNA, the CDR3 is TGCGCCAGCAGTGAAGGGTTGGGGGGAGTACAAGAGACCCAGTACTTC.